Listed below are T cell receptor beta chains from one sample, sequenced in a study of blood T cell repertoires in COVID-19. The data were produced by immunoSEQ multiplex PCR, yet TCRdb's version contains in-frame clones alone and is incomplete. The sample consists of about 200,000 clones, about 90% of them appearing once. Sequences were obtained from peripheral blood. These TCRs come from a young man with active or convalescent COVID-19. Both conserved end residues are part of each CDR3. A D gene is named only where the DNA matches it firmly. The size field is filled for only some rows; it gives once, few, many or a size class.

CDR3 protein,CDR3 DNA,D gene,V gene,clone size,CDR3 length,J gene
CASSEVSYEQYF,TGTGCCAGCAGTGAAGTCAGCTACGAGCAGTACTTC,.,TRBV6-1,.,12,TRBJ2-7
CASSPLLRKGLFF,TGTGCCAGCTCACCACTTCTGCGTAAGGGGCTGTTCTTC,.,TRBV18,.,13,TRBJ2-1
CASTPQGNTEAFF,TGTGCCAGCACCCCACAGGGTAACACTGAAGCTTTCTTT,.,TRBV6-2/TRBV6-3,.,13,TRBJ1-1
CASSMLRQGPNSNQPQHF,TGTGCCAGTAGTATGTTGAGACAGGGACCAAATAGCAATCAGCCCCAGCATTTT,TRBD1,TRBV19,.,18,TRBJ1-5
CSVEDHAAGNLFF,TGCAGCGTTGAAGATCACGCCGCAGGGAATCTGTTTTTT,.,TRBV29-1,.,13,TRBJ1-4
CASSVASDGATGELFF,TGTGCCAGCAGCGTAGCTTCCGATGGGGCCACCGGGGAGCTGTTTTTT,.,TRBV9,few,16,TRBJ2-2
CASSQETGRRSPLHF,TGTGCCAGCAGCCAGGAGACAGGGAGACGTTCACCCCTCCACTTT,TRBD1,TRBV4-2,once,15,TRBJ1-6
CASSTYPPGLAGGDTQYF,TGTGCCAGCAGCACGTACCCCCCCGGACTAGCGGGGGGGGATACGCAGTATTTT,TRBD2,TRBV4-2,.,18,TRBJ2-3
CASTRAGTGTQYF,TGTGCCAGCACCCGAGCCGGGACAGGGACGCAGTATTTT,TRBD1,TRBV7-9,.,13,TRBJ2-3
CASSSGVSNQPQHF,TGTGCCAGCAGCTCAGGGGTCTCGAATCAGCCCCAGCATTTT,.,TRBV7-2,.,14,TRBJ1-5
CASSVEGDNNSPLHF,TGTGCCAGCAGCGTAGAGGGGGATAATAATTCACCCCTCCACTTT,.,TRBV9,.,15,TRBJ1-6
CASSMDRGHGGYTF,TGTGCCAGTAGTATGGACAGGGGGCACGGTGGCTACACCTTC,TRBD1,TRBV19,.,14,TRBJ1-2
CASSPRTGGDSPLHF,TGTGCCAGCAGCCCCCGGACAGGAGGGGATTCACCCCTCCACTTT,TRBD1,TRBV7-2,.,15,TRBJ1-6
CASRDTGGYYGYTF,TGTGCCAGCAGAGATACAGGGGGCTACTATGGCTACACCTTC,TRBD1,TRBV6-6,.,14,TRBJ1-2
CASSSFGNTIYF,TGTGCCAGCAGCTCCTTTGGAAACACCATATATTTT,.,TRBV7-6,.,12,TRBJ1-3
CASSGQGPYEQYF,TGTGCCAGTAGTGGACAGGGTCCCTACGAGCAGTACTTC,TRBD1,TRBV19,.,13,TRBJ2-7
CASSLAGETSGVYEQYF,TGTGCCAGCAGCTTAGCGGGGGAGACTAGCGGGGTCTACGAGCAGTACTTC,TRBD2,TRBV7-9,.,17,TRBJ2-7
CASRTGAQNTGELFF,TGTGCCAGCAGGACAGGGGCCCAGAACACCGGGGAGCTGTTTTTT,TRBD1,TRBV7-2,once,15,TRBJ2-2
CANQNGTTTTEERYEQYF,TGTGCCAACCAGAATGGGACTACGACTACAGAGGAGAGGTACGAGCAGTACTTC,TRBD2,TRBV19,.,18,TRBJ2-7
CASSYYRSSYEQYF,TGTGCCAGCAGTTATTACAGGTCAAGCTACGAGCAGTACTTC,.,TRBV6-5,.,14,TRBJ2-7
CATSRVGSSNTEAFF,TGTGCCACCAGCAGAGTGGGTAGCAGTAACACTGAAGCTTTCTTT,.,TRBV15,.,15,TRBJ1-1
CASSQDAPTGRLAGNTIYF,TGCGCCAGCAGCCAAGATGCCCCGACAGGGAGGCTGGCTGGAAACACCATATATTTT,TRBD1,TRBV4-1,once,19,TRBJ1-3
CASSSDRGSYEQYF,TGTGCCAGCAGCTCGGACAGGGGATCCTACGAGCAGTACTTC,TRBD1,TRBV11-3,.,14,TRBJ2-7
CASSGDRGLGTNTIYF,TGTGCCAGCAGTGGTGACAGGGGGCTGGGGACAAACACCATATATTTT,.,TRBV12-1,.,16,TRBJ1-3
CASAASGKNIQYF,TGTGCCAGCGCAGCGAGCGGGAAAAACATTCAGTACTTC,.,TRBV6-5,.,13,TRBJ2-4
CASSPTRTGIGYTF,TGTGCCAGCAGTCCTACCCGGACAGGGATTGGCTACACCTTC,TRBD1,TRBV6-5,.,14,TRBJ1-2
CASSERRGLGETQYF,TGTGCCAGCAGTGAACGGAGGGGGCTGGGGGAGACCCAGTACTTC,.,TRBV6-1,.,15,TRBJ2-5
CASSFSRVTEAFF,TGTGCCAGCAGTTTTTCCCGGGTCACTGAAGCTTTCTTT,.,TRBV12-3/TRBV12-4,.,13,TRBJ1-1
CASSQVTLAGFTDTQYF,TGTGCCAGCAGCCAAGTAACTCTAGCGGGGTTCACAGATACGCAGTATTTT,TRBD2,TRBV4-2,.,17,TRBJ2-3
CASSLGGQGAFDGYTF,TGTGCCAGCAGCCTAGGGGGACAGGGGGCATTCGATGGCTACACCTTC,TRBD1,TRBV27,.,16,TRBJ1-2
CASRTTGNEAFF,TGTGCCAGCAGAACGACGGGGAACGAAGCTTTCTTT,.,TRBV27,once,12,TRBJ1-1
CASIGASAYF,TGTGCCAGCATTGGGGCTAGCGCGTACTTC,.,TRBV27,.,10,TRBJ2-5
CASSLMGATYNSPLHF,TGTGCCAGCAGCTTAATGGGAGCCACCTATAATTCACCCCTCCACTTT,.,TRBV7-2,.,16,TRBJ1-6
CASISDRAGRENTEAFF,TGTGCCAGCATCTCCGATCGCGCAGGGAGGGAGAACACTGAAGCTTTCTTT,.,TRBV4-2,few,17,TRBJ1-1
CASSVGGRGSYYGYTF,TGTGCCAGCAGCGTAGGTGGTAGGGGAAGTTACTATGGCTACACCTTC,.,TRBV9,.,16,TRBJ1-2
CASSQAGGRHEQYF,TGCGCCAGCAGCCAAGCGGGAGGGCGTCACGAGCAGTACTTC,TRBD2,TRBV5-1,.,14,TRBJ2-7
CASSQSAGDGETQYF,TGTGCCAGCTCCCAGTCCGCAGGGGATGGGGAGACCCAGTACTTC,.,TRBV18,.,15,TRBJ2-5
CASSPSSAYEQYF,TGTGCCAGCTCACCCTCCTCCGCCTACGAGCAGTACTTC,.,TRBV18,.,13,TRBJ2-7
CASSQAPGQGGYGYTF,TGCGCCAGCAGCCAAGCTCCGGGACAGGGAGGGTATGGCTACACCTTC,TRBD1,TRBV4-1,.,16,TRBJ1-2
CAWSVGGEGTEAFF,TGTGCCTGGAGTGTTGGTGGGGAGGGGACTGAAGCTTTCTTT,.,TRBV30,.,14,TRBJ1-1
CASSQTTVYNEQFF,TGTGCCAGCAGCCAAACGACAGTATACAATGAGCAGTTCTTC,.,TRBV6-5,.,14,TRBJ2-1
CASSLTGTGFYNEQFF,TGTGCCAGCAGTCTCACCGGGACAGGGTTCTACAATGAGCAGTTCTTC,TRBD1,TRBV27,.,16,TRBJ2-1
CASSHTGQGENSPLHF,TGTGCCAGCTCGCACACCGGACAGGGAGAAAATTCACCCCTCCACTTT,TRBD1,TRBV18,.,16,TRBJ1-6
CASSQGHLTSYEQYF,TGCGCCAGCAGCCAAGGGCACCTTACCTCCTACGAGCAGTACTTC,.,TRBV4-1,.,15,TRBJ2-7
CASSETGLDAQYF,TGTGCCAGCAGTGAAACGGGACTAGACGCGCAGTATTTT,TRBD2,TRBV2,.,13,TRBJ2-3
CASTFDRGNQPQHF,TGTGCCAGCACCTTTGACAGGGGGAATCAGCCCCAGCATTTT,TRBD1,TRBV7-9,.,14,TRBJ1-5